The rows below give T cell receptor beta chains drawn from one sample of a study of CD8 T cells in Susac syndrome. TCRdb redid the calling of the immunoSEQ multiplex PCR reads with MiXCR, one entry per CDR3 protein. The data hold 150,000 or so distinct CDR3 sequences, with roughly 95% observed a single time. Material: CD4+ T cells from PBMCs. These receptors came from a human donor with Susac syndrome. Each CDR3 is given with its conserved first and last residue. The order of the fields is clone size, D gene, V gene, J gene, CDR3 protein, CDR3 DNA. A D gene is named only where the DNA matches it firmly. Only part of the rows carry a size: once, few, many, or a class if the clone is expanded.

-,TRBD2,TRBV20-1,TRBJ2-1,CSADGASGMVDEQFF,TGCAGTGCTGACGGGGCTAGCGGGATGGTGGATGAGCAGTTCTTC
-,-,TRBV30,TRBJ2-7,CAWSKGWEQYF,TGTGCCTGGAGCAAAGGCTGGGAGCAGTACTTC
-,TRBD1,TRBV5-1,TRBJ2-3,CASSFFVGQGTDTQYF,TGCGCCAGCAGCTTTTTTGTAGGACAGGGCACAGATACGCAGTATTTT
once,-,TRBV20-1,TRBJ2-2,CSVISTGELFF,TGCAGTGTTATATCTACCGGGGAGCTGTTTTTT
-,-,TRBV9,TRBJ1-2,CASSTLGPGTGGYTF,TGTGCCAGCAGCACACTAGGACCAGGCACAGGTGGCTACACCTTC
-,-,TRBV20-1,TRBJ2-7,CSAPTVYEQYF,TGCAGTGCCCCGACAGTCTACGAGCAGTACTTC
once,-,TRBV29-1,TRBJ2-5,CSVEGAVSQETQYF,TGCAGCGTTGAGGGGGCAGTTTCCCAAGAGACCCAGTACTTC
-,TRBD2,TRBV27,TRBJ2-2,CASSSLWGGANAGELFF,TGTGCCAGCAGCTCCCTGTGGGGAGGGGCGAACGCCGGGGAGCTGTTTTTT
-,TRBD1,TRBV2,TRBJ2-1,CASMPGQGYNEQFF,TGTGCCAGCATGCCGGGACAGGGGTACAATGAGCAGTTCTTC
-,TRBD2,TRBV4-3,TRBJ2-1,CASSHATSGGDNEQFF,TGCGCCAGCAGCCATGCGACTAGCGGGGGGGACAATGAGCAGTTCTTC
once,TRBD1,TRBV13,TRBJ2-7,CASSSDRGQYEQYF,TGTGCCAGCAGCTCGGACAGGGGTCAATACGAGCAGTACTTC
-,TRBD1,TRBV15,TRBJ2-3,CATSPRTGGGLDTQYF,TGTGCCACCAGCCCGCGGACAGGGGGAGGTTTGGATACGCAGTATTTT
-,-,TRBV19,TRBJ1-2,CASSTQGFGYTF,TGTGCCAGTAGTACTCAGGGATTTGGCTACACCTTC
-,TRBD1,TRBV2,TRBJ1-1,CASSDRTGSDEAFF,TGTGCCAGCAGTGACCGGACAGGGAGTGATGAAGCTTTCTTT
-,-,TRBV5-6,TRBJ2-1,CASSLGGTTYNEQFF,TGTGCCAGCAGCTTGGGGGGAACGACCTACAATGAGCAGTTCTTC
-,TRBD1,TRBV18,TRBJ2-6,CASSPRSGDRLRSGANVLTF,TGTGCCAGCTCACCACGGTCAGGGGACAGACTTCGCTCTGGGGCCAACGTCCTGACTTTC
-,TRBD2,TRBV11-2,TRBJ2-1,CASSSPGLGDNEQFF,TGTGCCAGCAGCTCGCCGGGACTAGGTGACAATGAGCAGTTCTTC
-,-,TRBV30,TRBJ1-2,CAWSTENYGYTF,TGTGCCTGGTCGACAGAAAACTATGGCTACACCTTC
-,-,TRBV10-3,TRBJ1-5,CAISESSEQPQHF,TGTGCCATCAGTGAATCTTCGGAACAGCCCCAGCATTTT
-,-,TRBV6-5,TRBJ2-3,CASSLQLTDTQYF,TGTGCCAGCAGTTTGCAACTGACAGATACGCAGTATTTT
-,-,TRBV3-1,TRBJ2-1,CASSHLYNEQFF,TGTGCCAGCAGCCATCTATACAATGAGCAGTTCTTC
-,-,TRBV6-6,TRBJ2-7,CASSYPGETYEQYF,TGTGCCAGCAGTTACCCGGGGGAAACCTACGAGCAGTACTTC
-,-,TRBV7-9,TRBJ1-6,CASSPDNHLNSPLHF,TGTGCCAGCAGCCCGGACAACCACCTTAATTCACCCCTCCACTTT
-,TRBD1,TRBV12-3/TRBV12-4,TRBJ1-5,CASRQGQSYQPQHF,TGTGCCAGCAGGCAGGGACAGAGTTATCAGCCCCAGCATTTT
once,-,TRBV2,TRBJ2-5,CASSQQGPQETQYF,TGTGCCAGCAGCCAACAGGGCCCTCAAGAGACCCAGTACTTC
few,-,TRBV11-2,TRBJ2-5,CASSALLETQYF,TGTGCCAGCAGCGCGCTCCTGGAGACCCAGTACTTC
-,-,TRBV5-1,TRBJ2-5,CASSSNQQKETQYF,TGCGCCAGCAGCTCGAATCAGCAAAAAGAGACCCAGTACTTC
-,TRBD2,TRBV18,TRBJ2-4,CASSPLAGNIQYF,TGTGCCAGCTCACCCCTAGCGGGAAACATTCAGTACTTC
-,TRBD1,TRBV9,TRBJ1-2,CASSANTIRDRNYGYTF,TGTGCCAGCAGCGCTAACACAATCCGGGACAGGAACTATGGCTACACCTTC
-,-,TRBV24-1,TRBJ2-5,CATSDFGISQETQYF,TGTGCCACCAGTGATTTCGGCATCTCCCAAGAGACCCAGTACTTC
-,-,TRBV20-1,TRBJ1-4,CSARVNEKLFF,TGCAGTGCTAGGGTTAATGAAAAACTGTTTTTT
-,TRBD1,TRBV7-6,TRBJ2-1,CASSLAEGQELNNEQFF,TGTGCCAGCAGCTTAGCCGAGGGACAGGAACTAAACAATGAGCAGTTCTTC
-,-,TRBV6-5,TRBJ1-3,CASSSLGDTIYF,TGTGCCAGCAGTTCCTTAGGGGACACCATATATTTT
-,-,TRBV5-4,TRBJ1-1,CASSPPGVMNTEAFF,TGTGCCAGCAGCCCGCCGGGTGTAATGAACACTGAAGCTTTCTTT
-,-,TRBV4-1,TRBJ1-5,CASSQNIDRDQHF,TGCGCCAGCAGCCAAAATATAGACAGAGATCAGCATTTT
once,-,TRBV2,TRBJ2-2,CASNPRTSNTGELFF,TGTGCCAGCAACCCTAGGACATCGAACACCGGGGAGCTGTTTTTT
once,TRBD1,TRBV20-1,TRBJ2-5,CSVRTGGASETQYF,TGCAGTGTCAGGACAGGGGGCGCGTCGGAGACCCAGTACTTC
-,-,TRBV15,TRBJ2-7,CATSRRPDSYEQYF,TGTGCCACCAGCAGAAGGCCCGACTCCTACGAGCAGTACTTC
once,TRBD2,TRBV6-4,TRBJ2-3,CASSDSLAGSTQYF,TGTGCCAGCAGTGACTCGTTAGCGGGTTCTACGCAGTATTTT
-,-,TRBV30,TRBJ2-1,CAWSATYNEQFF,TGTGCCTGGAGTGCTACCTACAATGAGCAGTTCTTC
-,-,TRBV2,TRBJ2-7,CAGGKGQDYEQYF,TGTGCCGGGGGAAAGGGACAAGACTACGAGCAGTACTTC
-,-,TRBV4-3,TRBJ2-4,CASSQDLGRSRVVQYF,TGCGCCAGCAGCCAAGATCTTGGGCGCAGTCGCGTGGTTCAGTACTTC
-,TRBD1,TRBV7-9,TRBJ2-5,CASSNRRDSQETQYF,TGTGCCAGCAGCAACCGTCGGGACAGCCAAGAGACCCAGTACTTC
-,-,TRBV10-3,TRBJ2-1,CAISEGRSNEQFF,TGTGCCATCAGTGAGGGCAGGTCGAATGAGCAGTTCTTC
-,-,TRBV18,TRBJ2-7,CASSPGRATVASYEQYF,TGTGCCAGCTCACCAGGTAGGGCGACCGTCGCCTCCTACGAGCAGTACTTC
-,-,TRBV30,TRBJ1-1,CAWSGRVRGAEAFF,TGTGCCTGGAGTGGCCGGGTGAGAGGGGCTGAAGCTTTCTTT
once,-,TRBV28,TRBJ2-7,CASGSNEQYF,TGTGCCAGCGGATCCAACGAGCAGTACTTC
-,TRBD1,TRBV25-1,TRBJ1-2,CASRSTGSYGYTF,TGTGCCAGCAGGTCGACAGGGAGCTATGGCTACACCTTC
-,TRBD1,TRBV9,TRBJ2-7,CASSVGTGASYEQYF,TGTGCCAGCAGCGTAGGGACAGGGGCTTCCTACGAGCAGTACTTC
-,-,TRBV15,TRBJ1-2,CATSRDFVQPNYGYTF,TGTGCCACCAGCAGAGATTTTGTACAGCCTAACTATGGCTACACCTTC
-,TRBD1,TRBV7-2,TRBJ2-3,CASSPGQGRDTQYF,TGTGCCAGCAGCCCAGGACAGGGAAGGGATACGCAGTATTTT
-,TRBD1,TRBV15,TRBJ1-2,CATSFRTGGGYTF,TGTGCCACCAGCTTCAGGACAGGTGGTGGCTACACCTTC
-,-,TRBV30,TRBJ1-2,CAWRQNYGYTF,TGTGCCTGGCGGCAGAACTATGGCTACACCTTC
-,TRBD1,TRBV18,TRBJ2-7,CASSPPGQTYEQYF,TGTGCCAGCTCACCACCGGGACAGACCTACGAGCAGTACTTC
-,-,TRBV6-2/TRBV6-3,TRBJ2-1,CASSRGDKYNEQFF,TGTGCCAGCAGCCGAGGGGATAAGTACAATGAGCAGTTCTTC
-,TRBD2,TRBV29-1,TRBJ2-1,CSAGTSGYNEQFF,TGCAGCGCCGGGACTAGCGGGTACAATGAGCAGTTCTTC
-,-,TRBV20-1,TRBJ2-4,CSAPTGRKNMKPGNIQYF,TGCAGTGCTCCGACAGGCCGGAAAAATATGAAGCCAGGAAACATTCAGTACTTC
-,TRBD1,TRBV6-6,TRBJ2-5,CASTEGQGTLETQYF,TGTGCCAGCACCGAGGGACAGGGGACTTTAGAGACCCAGTACTTC
-,TRBD1,TRBV4-3,TRBJ2-7,CASSQAVTGVYEQYF,TGCGCCAGCAGCCAAGCCGTGACAGGGGTCTACGAGCAGTACTTC
-,-,TRBV7-9,TRBJ1-2,CASSWPGGGSGYGYTF,TGTGCCAGCAGCTGGCCCGGGGGGGGAAGTGGTTATGGCTACACCTTC